The clone carrying this T cell receptor (beta chain) was observed at least ten times. Its antigen remains unidentified. The sample originates from a study of CD8 T cells in ankylosing spondylitis. CDR3 size: 14 residues. Per germline, CDR1 MDHEN and CDR2 SYDVKM. V lost 4 bases and J lost 1, with 11 bases in between. TCRdb re-analysed the 5' RACE reads in MiXCR, keeping a single row per CDR3 protein. The data show fewer than 550,000 distinct CDR3 sequences, approximately 5% seen once. Findings and caveats of the study: Typical of ankylosing spondylitis blood, it appeared, was a TCR beta motif of roughly eight highly homologous variants.

This clonotype was obtained from a male donor with ankylosing spondylitis. Material for sequencing was blood, either unsorted or a sorted T cell fraction (not recorded which). The V and J genes are TRBV28 and TRBJ2-7; D remains unclear. The CDR3 DNA is TGTGCCAGCAGTTGGGGTCAGCTTTCCTACGAGCAGTACTTC. Translated: CASSWGQLSYEQYF.